This T cell receptor beta chain was captured in a study of human T cells and chemical hapten exposure. On the study more broadly: DPC at 0.01% went onto the upper back in patch tests, read at 6 days. General observations from the study: Those TCRs sitting above 1 in 1000 frequency stayed the same with DPC sensitization.

This clonotype was found a few times. The antigen is unknown. Indicated time point: patch test 1, 2 weeks after DPC sensitization. Sample treatment: therapeutic diphenylcyclopropenone sensitization with weekly scalp DPC. The library gave individual cDNA molecules unique molecular identifiers. TCRdb called the RACE reads again in MiXCR, with one record for every CDR3 protein. The sample shows just over 80,000 distinct CDR3 sequences, approximately 11% of them seen only once. This CDR3 region has 14 residues. Germline V lookup: CDR1 MRHNA, CDR2 SNTAGT. Trimming left V 5 bases short and J 4 bases short, with 14 bases between.

The sequence derives from a woman aged 45 to 65 with alopecia areata. Some clones in this sample may be carry-over from other donors' samples. This chain joins TRBV6-4 and TRBJ1-2; D not certain. The sequencing here drew on whole blood, taken in connection with sensitization to the hapten diphenylcyclopropenone (DPC). This CDR3 reads CASSKDGPGYGYTF. CDR3 DNA sequence: TGTGCCAGCAGTAAGGACGGACCTGGCTATGGCTACACCTTC.